Shown below are 10 T cell receptor beta chains from a single sample sequenced in a study of OX40 agonist ivuxolimab in advanced cancers. The data were produced by immunoSEQ multiplex PCR, yet TCRdb's version contains in-frame clones alone and is incomplete. The sample records 60,000 to 75,000 clones, almost 95% being singletons. The sample here was CD4+ or CD8+ T cells sorted from blood, taken in a trial of the OX40 agonist ivuxolimab. Receptors were obtained from an adult with an advanced solid tumor such as melanoma, head and neck, liver or kidney cancer.

About this clone: This same CDR3 is encoded by further DNA sequences in the sample. The CDR3 nucleotides are TGCGCCAGCAGCTTGGGGTACGAGCAGTACTTC. Its translation is CASSLGYEQYF. The rearrangement joins TRBV5-1 to TRBJ2-7; D remains unclear. Germline V CDR1 and CDR2: SGHRS, YFSETQ. The CDR3 is 11 residues long. The germline V and J ends were trimmed by 0 bases and 4 bases, with 2 bases remaining between them.

This clone was counted between two and nine times. The V and J genes are TRBV7-9 and TRBJ2-7; TRBD1 might be the D (5 bases). The length of the CDR3 is 14 residues. Trimming took 4 bases from V and 3 from J, leaving 13 bases between them. Looked up from germline, CDR1 is SEHNR and CDR2 is FQNEAQ (reference sequence). The DNA of the CDR3 is TGTGCCAGCAGCTCTTTAGCCAGGGACTACGAGCAGTACTTC. This encodes CASSSLARDYEQYF.

V gene TRBV6-1 combines with J gene TRBJ1-5; D uncertain. V gave up 0 bases and J gave up 0 bases, with 9 bases separating them. Germline values: CDR1 MNHNS, CDR2 SASEGT. This CDR3 has 16 residues. Here the CDR3 reads CASSEAPVYSNQPQHF. DNA of the CDR3: TGTGCCAGCAGTGAAGCGCCCGTTTATAGCAATCAGCCCCAGCATTTT.

This rearrangement joins TRBV10-3 to TRBJ1-4; D is possibly TRBD1 (6 bases). The V and J ends lost 10 bases and 1 base respectively, with 7 bases between them. Germline V gives CDR1 ENHRY, CDR2 SYGVKD. The CDR3 has 12 residues. In nucleotides, the CDR3 is TGTGCCACACAGGGAACTAATGAAAAACTGTTTTTT. Translation: CATQGTNEKLFF.

This clone was found once. V usage is TRBV6-5 and J usage is TRBJ1-2, with 10 bases matching TRBD1. This CDR3 contains 16 residues. The ends lost 0 bases at V and 4 bases at J; junction bases unmatched: 5. Germline CDR1 reads MNHEY; CDR2 reads SVGAGI. Here the CDR3 DNA reads TGTGCCAGCAGTTACTCTGGGACAGGGGACGGCTATGGCTACACCTTC. It codes for CASSYSGTGDGYGYTF.

This sequence joins TRBV14 and TRBJ2-3; D assignment may be TRBD1 or TRBD2 (6 bases each). The CDR3 spans 16 residues. V dropped 3 bases and J dropped 5 bases, with 18 bases sitting between them. CDR1 is SGHDN and CDR2 is FVKESK in the germline V gene. In DNA, the CDR3 is TGTGCCAGCAGCCAGATACTTCCGGGGGCGGGAGATACGCAGTATTTT. Translation: CASSQILPGAGDTQYF.

The V and J genes are TRBV19 and TRBJ1-1; a possible D gene is TRBD1 (5 bases). CDR1 is LNHDA, CDR2 SQIVND, per germline (reference sequence). Trimming cost V 6 bases and J 9 bases, with 20 bases left between them. The CDR3 is made up of 14 amino acids. The CDR3 DNA reads as TGTGCCAGTAGGGTGGGGCAGCTACGAAAGCAAGCTTTCTTT. Protein product: CASRVGQLRKQAFF.

V usage is TRBV7-9 and J usage is TRBJ2-7; 9 bases map to TRBD2. Trimming took 1 base from V and 0 from J; bases not matched to a gene: 1. This CDR3 spans 15 amino acids. CDR1 is SEHNR and CDR2 is FQNEAQ in the germline V gene (reference sequence). CDR3 amino acids: CASSLVSGGSYEQYF. CDR3 nucleotides: TGTGCCAGCAGCTTAGTTAGCGGGGGCTCCTACGAGCAGTACTTC.

This chain links TRBV27 with TRBJ1-1, with D hard to call. The V end lost 0 bases, the J end lost 4 bases, and 12 bases lay between the germline ends. The CDR3 loop spans 15 amino acids. Germline lookup yields CDR1 MNHEY and CDR2 SMNVEV (reference sequence). This CDR3 reads CASSLSIVSVTEAFF. Here the CDR3 DNA reads TGTGCCAGCAGTTTATCTATCGTCTCGGTCACTGAAGCTTTCTTT.

The rearrangement links TRBV7-9 to TRBJ2-1; TRBD2 agrees at 9 bases. The CDR3 is made up of 15 amino acids. V shed 8 bases, J shed 2 bases, and the junction held 7 bases outside the gene matches. Germline CDR1 is SEHNR and CDR2 is FQNEAQ (reference sequence). The DNA of the CDR3 is TGTGCCAGCCAACTTAGCGGGAGTACCTACAATGAGCAGTTCTTC. Translation: CASQLSGSTYNEQFF. Full variable domain (missing parts from reference TRBV7-9 and TRBJ2-1): DTGVSQNPRHKITKRGQNVTFRCDPISEHNRLYWYRQTLGQGPEFLTYFQNEAQLEKSRLLSDRFSAERPKGSFSTLEIQRTEQGDSAMYLCASQLSGSTYNEQFFGPGTRLTVL.